This TCR beta chain was recorded in a study of graft-versus-host responses after intestinal transplantation. Background on the study: Recipients received multivisceral, liver-intestinal, or isolated intestinal transplants. Induction with anti-thymocyte globulin, then tacrolimus and steroids for roughly three years, was given to all recipients.

Study-level points and caveats: The highest levels of circulating GvH clones went along with early declines in HvG clones after transplant.

About this clone: Its antigen is undetermined.

Losses at the gene ends were 6 bases for V and 3 bases for J; bases not matched to a gene: 8. Per the germline V gene, CDR1 is SNHLY and CDR2 is FYNNEI. The CDR3 has 15 residues. TCRdb keeps only in-frame clones here, not all; method: immunoSEQ multiplex PCR. The sample lists 95,000 to 110,000 clones, about 87% occurring once. The material sequenced was unstimulated CD4+ T cells sorted from spleen or lymph node cells, taken before transplant. The gene calls are TRBV2 and TRBJ1-3; the match to TRBD1 covers 7 bases. The origin of this receptor is a human donor who was the organ donor for an intestinal transplant. As DNA, the CDR3 is TGTGCCAGCAGGGAGCGCGACAGGGTTGGAAACACCATATATTTT. Protein: CASRERDRVGNTIYF.